This T cell receptor beta chain was found in a study of blood T cell repertoires in COVID-19. Whole-study context: Both acute and convalescent COVID-19 samples were obtained from the United States, Italy and Spain. T cells, B-cell-depleted T cells, or PBMCs provided the cDNA or gDNA that served as material.

This clone was seen a single time. Germline lookup yields CDR1 SEHNR and CDR2 FQNEAQ (reference sequence). Germline trimming cut 5 bases from V and 5 bases from J; bases unmatched to any gene: 16. The CDR3 is made up of 17 amino acids. Authors' methods: Amplification with reference gene primers provided the estimates of nucleated cell counts. Using immunoSEQ multiplex PCR, the repertoire was profiled, and TCRdb retains in-frame clones only, with some absent. The DNA gave D and trimming, while V, J and clone size come from that table. The data contain about 110,000 clones, around 86% of them singletons.

V gene TRBV7-9 combines with J gene TRBJ2-7; 9 nucleotides align to TRBD1. The sequencing sample was made of peripheral blood. The receptor was isolated from a man between 50 and 59 years old with acute or convalescent COVID-19. The CDR3 sequence is CASSPNPPGTGYNEQYF. As DNA, the CDR3 is TGTGCCAGCAGCCCGAATCCACCCGGGACAGGGTACAACGAGCAGTACTTC.